This TCR beta chain was found in a study of cytomegalovirus exposure and HLA in healthy donors. Background on the study: Falling in the Caucasian-associated ancestry cluster were 81% of 398 genotyped donors. Study-level results: As a later analysis showed, a missense DCLRE1C variant was linked to trimming of TCR beta V- and J-genes. A cluster of highly shared sequence variants was likely a sequencing artifact.

Despite likely unrecorded immune exposures, the donors were nominally healthy at the time of sampling. This CDR3 is built from 13 residues. Germline loops: CDR1 MNHEY, CDR2 SMNVEV (reference sequence). V was cut by 8 bases and J by 1 base, with 10 bases left in between. The study ran its PCR with 60 Vbeta and 13 Jbeta primers. Clones were sequenced by immunoSEQ multiplex PCR, and TCRdb holds only the in-frame ones, with some missing. The sample contains approximately 100,000 clones, 79% of which appear only once. As regards this clone: Its antigen is not identified.

This chain links TRBV27 with TRBJ2-3; D not resolved. This clonotype was obtained from a female donor in good health and CMV-seropositive. Sequencing was carried out using PBMCs. The CDR3 sequence: CASRPAGTDTQYF. CDR3 DNA: TGTGCCAGCCGCCCCGCGGGCACAGATACGCAGTATTTT.